The TCR beta chain under discussion was sequenced for a study of T cell responses to AZD1222 COVID-19 vaccine. Study background: Pooling covered second doses at about 4 or about 12 weeks.

Study results and limitations: White British donors predominated, females outnumbered males, and clonal diversity was possibly underestimated. In the spike-specific TCR repertoire, nearly half reportedly target unmutated variant regions.

Only in-frame clones appear in the TCRdb table, and some are missing; sequencing was by immunoSEQ multiplex PCR. The sample contains approximately 99,000 clones, around nine tenths of which appear only once. This clone was counted a few times. Its antigen is not known. Trimming cost V 6 bases and J 5 bases, with 8 bases left between them. CDR3 length: 11 residues. Germline CDR1 WNHNN, CDR2 SYGVQD (reference sequence). V usage is TRBV10-1 and J usage is TRBJ2-7, with a tentative D call TRBD2 (6 bases). This clonotype was obtained from an adult in good health. The source was peripheral blood, collected on day 0 of AZD1222 vaccination. The chain's CDR3 is CASRREDEQYF. The CDR3 bases are TGCGCCAGCAGGAGGGAGGACGAGCAGTACTTC.